These 14 T cell receptor beta chains share one sample of origin, sequenced in a study of T cell changes during pregnancy in multiple sclerosis. The table came from immunoSEQ multiplex PCR; TCRdb's copy has only in-frame clones and leaves some out. The repertoire includes approximately 61,000 clones, approximately 90% of them detected once, and roughly 3.5% sits in the top ten. The material was peripheral blood, obtained after pregnancy. The source is a female donor in good health, enrolled as a control in a pregnancy study.

V and J are TRBV18 and TRBJ1-1; TRBD1 might be the D (5 bases). Per the germline V gene, CDR1 is KGHSH and CDR2 is LQKENI. Trimming took off 1 base at V and 0 bases at J, with 21 bases between the two ends. This CDR3 region has 19 residues. CDR3 nucleotides: TGTGCCAGCTCACCACAGGCGGGACCCCGAAGGGGTATGAACACTGAAGCTTTCTTT. It specifies CASSPQAGPRRGMNTEAFF.

The chain recombines TRBV7-9 with TRBJ1-1; 8 bases align to TRBD1. Germline CDR1 SEHNR, CDR2 FQNEAQ (reference sequence). The CDR3 has 17 residues. The trim removed 4 bases at V and 6 bases at J, leaving 16 bases unmatched. The DNA for the CDR3 is TGTGCCAGCAGCTCAAGACAGGGGACTCTGGGTGGTGCTGAAGCTTTCTTT. This encodes CASSSRQGTLGGAEAFF. The entire variable domain, with the rest obtained from reference TRBV7-9 and TRBJ1-1, is as follows: DTGVSQNPRHKITKRGQNVTFRCDPISEHNRLYWYRQTLGQGPEFLTYFQNEAQLEKSRLLSDRFSAERPKGSFSTLEIQRTEQGDSAMYLCASSSRQGTLGGAEAFFGQGTRLTVV.

The J gene is TRBJ2-5, the V gene TRBV4-1; 10 nucleotides match TRBD2. In germline, CDR1 is MGHRA, CDR2 YSYEKL. V trimming: 0 bases; J trimming: 7 bases; junction bases outside the gene matches: 8. The CDR3 contains 16 residues. For the CDR3, the DNA is TGCGCCAGCAGCCAAGATTGGAGCGGGGGGGCAGGGACCCAGTACTTC. This translates into CASSQDWSGGAGTQYF.

The chain links TRBV9 to TRBJ2-7, with 8 bases aligning to TRBD2. This CDR3 has 18 amino acids. From germline, CDR1 is SGDLS and CDR2 YYNGEE. V shed 0 bases and J 1 base; nucleotides not matched to a gene: 12. The CDR3 DNA follows: TGTGCCAGCAGCGTAGGAGCCGGGAGGGCCTTAAAGTCCTACGAGCAGTACTTC. This translates into CASSVGAGRALKSYEQYF. Full variable domain (outside the CDR3, taken from reference TRBV9 and TRBJ2-7): DSGVTQTPKHLITATGQRVTLRCSPRSGDLSVYWYQQSLDQGLQFLIQYYNGEERAKGNILERFSAQQFPDLHSELNLSSLELGDSALYFCASSVGAGRALKSYEQYFGPGTRLTVT.

The chain couples TRBV9 to TRBJ2-1, with 14 bases that match TRBD2. V shed 2 bases and J 7 bases; nucleotides not matched to a gene: 11. The CDR3 is made up of 18 amino acids. Germline CDR1 is SGDLS and CDR2 is YYNGEE. The CDR3 coding sequence is TGTGCCAGCAGCGTCCGCCCGCTGACTAGCGGGAGGGAAAATGAGCAGTTCTTC. Translating gives CASSVRPLTSGRENEQFF.

V and J are TRBV2 and TRBJ1-1, with D possibly TRBD1 on 5 matching bases. The CDR3 totals 14 residues. Germline V gives CDR1 SNHLY, CDR2 FYNNEI. The ends were cut back, 2 bases at V and 5 bases at J, with 12 bases in the middle. The CDR3 loop reads CASSEQGWVTEAFF. The CDR3 coding sequence is TGTGCCAGCAGTGAACAGGGATGGGTTACTGAAGCTTTCTTT. The variable domain in full, completed from reference TRBV2 and TRBJ1-1, reads EPEVTQTPSHQVTQMGQEVILRCVPISNHLYFYWYRQILGQKVEFLVSFYNNEISEKSEIFDDQFSVERPDGSNFTLKIRSTKLEDSAMYFCASSEQGWVTEAFFGQGTRLTVV.

The chain links TRBV6-5 to TRBJ1-5; the match to TRBD1 covers 7 bases. Germline CDR1 reads MNHEY; CDR2 reads SVGAGI. The CDR3 runs 13 residues. Losses at the gene ends were 5 bases for V and 7 bases for J; bases not matched to a gene: 5. Here the CDR3 reads CASSQQGRQPQHF. The CDR3 bases are TGTGCCAGCAGTCAACAGGGGAGACAGCCCCAGCATTTT.

The chain carries TRBV21-1 and TRBJ2-3; the table's D gene call, TRBD2, was not cross checked with the DNA. TRBV21-1 is reported as a pseudogene. The CDR3 extends over 21 amino acids. The CDR3 protein is CASSKRSWGAGVPTSTDTQYF. The CDR3 DNA sequence: TGTGCCAGCAGCAAAAGATCGTGGGGAGCGGGGGTACCTACTAGCACAGATACGCAGTATTTT.

In regard to this clone: This sample includes further DNA sequences coding for the same CDR3. The rearrangement links TRBV19 to TRBJ1-4; 11 bases map to TRBD1. V shed 5 bases and J 8 bases; nucleotides not matched to a gene: 7. Germline loops: CDR1 LNHDA, CDR2 SQIVND (reference sequence). The length of the CDR3 is 15 residues. CDR3 nucleotides: TGTGCCAGTAGTCCCCGGGACAGGGGGGGGGAAAAACTGTTTTTT. Amino acid sequence: CASSPRDRGGEKLFF.

The chain is built from TRBV5-6 and TRBJ2-1; 8 bases line up with TRBD2. The CDR3 contains 16 residues. The trim removed 3 bases at V and 3 bases at J, leaving 8 bases unmatched. Germline CDR1 reads SGHDT; CDR2 reads YYEEEE. Here the CDR3 reads CASSSAGTRYYNEQFF. The DNA for the CDR3 is TGTGCCAGCAGCTCGGCCGGGACTAGGTACTACAATGAGCAGTTCTTC.

The J gene is TRBJ1-5, the V gene TRBV27, with TRBD1 identical over 9 bases. Germline V gene sequence: CDR1 MNHEY, CDR2 SMNVEV (reference sequence). The CDR3 consists of 17 residues. Trimming at V came to 3 bases and at J to 0 bases, leaving 6 bases not matched to a gene. The CDR3 loop is CASSFTGGGYSNQPQHF. In nucleotides, the CDR3 is TGTGCCAGCAGTTTTACAGGGGGCGGCTATAGCAATCAGCCCCAGCATTTT.

This chain links TRBV18 with TRBJ1-4, with a possible D match to TRBD1 (6 bases). Germline loops: CDR1 KGHSH, CDR2 LQKENI. The CDR3 length is 16 residues. V gave up 3 bases and J gave up 7 bases, with 18 bases separating them. In DNA, the CDR3 is TGTGCCAGCTCACCTGATTTAGGAGCAGGGGTTGAAAAACTGTTTTTT. This sequence encodes CASSPDLGAGVEKLFF.

The chain joins TRBV9 to TRBJ2-1; a possible D gene is TRBD2 (6 bases). Trimming cost V 3 bases and J 10 bases, with 11 bases left between them. Per the germline V gene, CDR1 is SGDLS and CDR2 is YYNGEE. This CDR3 comprises 12 residues. The CDR3 DNA sequence: TGTGCCAGCAGCGGGAGCGCGGGAGAGCAGTTCTTC. Translated: CASSGSAGEQFF.

The chain recombines TRBV7-2 with TRBJ2-3; 7 bases are a match to TRBD2. The CDR3 is 17 amino acids. With V trimmed by 2 bases and J by 4 bases, 12 bases remained unmatched. Germline V gene data show CDR1 as SGHTA and CDR2 as FQGNSA. CDR3 sequence reads: CASSLYVSAGDADTQYF. CDR3 sequence (DNA): TGTGCCAGCAGCTTATATGTGTCCGCGGGGGACGCAGATACGCAGTATTTT.